The 31 T cell receptor beta chains given below trace back to one sample, sequenced in a study of T cell responses to AZD1222 COVID-19 vaccine. Data came from immunoSEQ multiplex PCR; TCRdb stores just in-frame clones and leaves some out. The profile shows about 35,000 clones, 75% to 90% of them singletons. The sequences come from peripheral blood, collected on day 0 of AZD1222 vaccination. The source is an adult in good health.

This clone was found a few times. The V call is TRBV21-1, the J call TRBJ1-3; TRBD1 is taken as the D call from the table, unchecked against the DNA. TRBV21-1 is described as a pseudogene. The CDR3 extends over 17 amino acids. The CDR3 region is CASSQTRQGRGRNTIYF. CDR3 DNA: TGTGCCAGCAGCCAAACCCGACAGGGAAGAGGGCGAAACACCATATATTTT.

The rearrangement links TRBV19 to TRBJ1-1, with D possibly TRBD1 on 5 matching bases. This CDR3 is 14 amino acids long. Looked up from germline, CDR1 is LNHDA and CDR2 is SQIVND (reference sequence). Trimming removed 0 bases at V and 4 bases at J, with 9 bases between. The CDR3 here is CASSIDGRATEAFF. The CDR3, as DNA: TGTGCCAGTAGTATAGATGGCAGGGCCACTGAAGCTTTCTTT. The full variable domain, rest sourced from reference TRBV19 and TRBJ1-1, is DGGITQSPKYLFRKEGQNVTLSCEQNLNHDAMYWYRQDPGQGLRLIYYSQIVNDFQKGDIAEGYSVSREKKESFPLTVTSAQKNPTAFYLCASSIDGRATEAFFGQGTRLTVV.

V gene TRBV5-1 combines with J gene TRBJ1-6, with TRBD1 matching over 9 bases. This CDR3 is built from 15 residues. Germline V gives CDR1 SGHRS, CDR2 YFSETQ. The V segment lost 4 bases and the J segment 11 bases; nucleotides outside the gene matches: 10. This chain's CDR3 is CASSPGTGWNTPLHF. In DNA form, the CDR3 reads TGCGCCAGCAGCCCGGGGACAGGGTGGAATACACCCCTCCACTTT. Full variable domain (outside the CDR3, taken from reference TRBV5-1 and TRBJ1-6): KAGVTQTPRYLIKTRGQQVTLSCSPISGHRSVSWYQQTPGQGLQFLFEYFSETQRNKGNFPGRFSGRQFSNSRSEMNVSTLELGDSALYLCASSPGTGWNTPLHFGNGTRLTVT.

This chain links TRBV10-3 with TRBJ1-5; a possible D gene is TRBD1 (6 bases). The V and J ends lost 10 bases and 2 bases respectively, with 15 bases between them. The CDR3 length is 14 residues. CDR1 is ENHRY, CDR2 SYGVKD, per germline. This chain's CDR3 is CATSERGGNQPQHF. CDR3 nucleotide sequence: TGTGCCACCTCGGAAAGGGGGGGCAATCAGCCCCAGCATTTT.

The rearrangement links TRBV7-2 to TRBJ2-5; perhaps TRBD2 as D (5 bases). V lost 1 base to trimming and J lost 0 bases, with 15 bases between them. Germline loops: CDR1 SGHTA, CDR2 FQGNSA. This CDR3 comprises 17 residues. CDR3 nucleotide sequence: TGTGCCAGCAGCTTAGGGCTAGGCCCCGGGGACCAAGAGACCCAGTACTTC. It specifies CASSLGLGPGDQETQYF.

This chain joins TRBV10-2 and TRBJ1-1; D ambiguous. The germline gives CDR1 WSHSY, CDR2 SAAADI. The CDR3 runs to 12 residues. V gave up 5 bases and J gave up 3 bases, with 7 bases separating them. CDR3 DNA: TGCGCCAGCAGTCCCCTATACACTGAAGCTTTCTTT. It specifies CASSPLYTEAFF.

The chain has TRBV30 and TRBJ2-1, with a weak D call TRBD2 (5 bases). The germline V and J ends were trimmed by 3 bases and 2 bases, with 17 bases remaining between them. The CDR3 has 16 amino acids. Germline CDR1 and CDR2: GTSNPN and SVGIG (reference sequence). As DNA, the CDR3 is TGTGCCTGGAGAACCCCCGCAGCGGCCCCCTACAATGAGCAGTTCTTC. Its translation is CAWRTPAAAPYNEQFF. Looking up the rest from reference TRBV30 and TRBJ2-1 gives the full variable domain: SQTIHQWPATLVQPVGSPLSLECTVEGTSNPNLYWYRQAAGRGLQLLFYSVGIGQISSEVPQNLSASRPQDRQFILSSKKLLLSDSGFYLCAWRTPAAAPYNEQFFGPGTRLTVL.

CDR3 DNA: TGTGCCAGCAGCCCAGGGACCGGGACTAGCGGAGAGACCCAGTACTTC. Amino acids: CASSPGTGTSGETQYF. The rearrangement joins TRBV28 to TRBJ2-5; 11 positions agree with TRBD2. The ends lost 6 bases at V and 4 bases at J; junction bases unmatched: 10. Germline CDR1 and CDR2: MDHEN and SYDVKM. The length of the CDR3 is 16 residues.

The chain joins TRBV27 to TRBJ1-2; D perhaps matches TRBD1 (5 bases). Germline V gene lookup returns CDR1 MNHEY and CDR2 SMNVEV (reference sequence). V shed 5 bases and J shed 4 bases, with 14 bases lying between them. There are 14 residues in the CDR3. The CDR3 DNA reads TGTGCCAGCAGTCAAGGAGGGGCCGCCTATGGCTACACCTTC. Its translation is CASSQGGAAYGYTF.

V and J are TRBV6-1 and TRBJ2-7; D is perhaps TRBD2 (6 bases). The CDR3 consists of 17 residues. Trimming removed 3 bases at V and 3 bases at J, with 21 bases between. CDR1 and CDR2 from the germline V gene are MNHNS and SASEGT. The CDR3 spells CASSDPVGGKVIYEQYF. The DNA of the CDR3 is TGTGCCAGCAGTGACCCGGTCGGCGGGAAAGTAATCTACGAGCAGTACTTC.

The chain uses TRBV28 and TRBJ1-4; D gene uncertain. CDR3 size: 14 residues. Germline V gene lookup returns CDR1 MDHEN and CDR2 SYDVKM. The V end lost 3 bases, the J end lost 0 bases, and 5 bases lay between the germline ends. The DNA for the CDR3 is TGTGCCAGCAGTTTTTCCCCAACTAATGAAAAACTGTTTTTT. It translates to CASSFSPTNEKLFF.

The V call is TRBV7-2, the J call TRBJ1-1; D unresolved. Trimming left V 7 bases short and J 1 base short, with 10 bases between. This CDR3 has 13 amino acids. Looked up from germline, CDR1 is SGHTA and CDR2 is FQGNSA. In DNA form, the CDR3 reads TGTGCCAGCACCCCGTGGGAGAACACTGAAGCTTTCTTT. Encoded protein: CASTPWENTEAFF.

This chain joins TRBV29-1 and TRBJ1-5; 9 nucleotides align to TRBD1. V gave up 5 bases and J gave up 5 bases; unmatched junction bases: 4. Germline CDR1 reads SQVTM; CDR2 reads ANQGSEA. CDR3 length: 13 amino acids. DNA for the CDR3: TGCAGCGTTCGGACAGGGGTTGATCAGCCCCAGCATTTT. As protein: CSVRTGVDQPQHF.

The DNA of the CDR3 is TGCGCCAGCAGCCAGGGACCGGAGCAGTTCTTC. As protein: CASSQGPEQFF. The chain is built from TRBV5-1 and TRBJ2-1; D possibly uses TRBD1 or TRBD2 (5 bases each). The CDR3 totals 11 residues. CDR1 and CDR2 (germline): SGHRS, YFSETQ. The V end was cut by 4 bases, the J end by 10 bases, with 9 bases between.

The CDR3 loop is CASSPRTGDNEKLFF. In DNA, the CDR3 is TGTGCCAGCAGCCCCCGGACAGGGGACAATGAAAAACTGTTTTTT. This chain connects TRBV4-2 to TRBJ1-4; 9 bases match TRBD1. This CDR3 spans 15 amino acids. Germline CDR1 LGHNA, CDR2 YNFKEQ. The V segment lost 4 bases and the J segment 5 bases; nucleotides outside the gene matches: 5.

The chain employs TRBV7-3 and TRBJ1-6; D not certain. The germline V gene has CDR1 SGHTA and CDR2 FQGTGA. The CDR3 sequence is 14 residues long. Deletions cut 3 bases from V and 9 bases from J, with 12 bases between. The CDR3 DNA reads as TGTGCCAGCAGCTTTGGGTCCGCCGGTTCACCCCTCCACTTT. It translates to CASSFGSAGSPLHF.

The chain is built from TRBV28 and TRBJ2-7, with 14 bases that match TRBD2. The CDR3 has 14 residues. CDR1 and CDR2 (germline): MDHEN, SYDVKM. J lost 9 bases, V lost 7 bases, and 8 bases had no gene match. The CDR3 region is CASTPTSGGALQYF. CDR3 DNA: TGTGCCAGCACCCCGACTAGCGGGGGGGCGTTGCAGTACTTC.

The chain combines TRBV6-1 with TRBJ2-7; possibly TRBD1 for D (6 bases). V lost 3 bases, J lost 6 bases, and 12 bases lay in between. Germline CDR1 MNHNS, CDR2 SASEGT. CDR3 length: 13 amino acids. This CDR3 reads CASSDWFRGEQYF. CDR3 sequence (DNA): TGTGCCAGCAGTGATTGGTTCAGGGGCGAGCAGTACTTC.

The CDR3 DNA reads as TGTGCCAGCAGTTTAAGCCCCGGGAGCCCTAACAGGGGGCTCCGGAAGCCCCAGCATTTT. Translation: CASSLSPGSPNRGLRKPQHF. The chain combines TRBV27 with TRBJ1-5; TRBD1 matches at 9 bases. V lost 2 bases, J lost 8 bases, and 22 bases stayed unmatched. In germline, CDR1 is MNHEY, CDR2 SMNVEV (reference sequence). The length of the CDR3 is 20 residues.

The chain is built from TRBV10-3 and TRBJ1-2; 8 bases match TRBD1. The CDR3 runs 15 residues. V trimming: 8 bases; J trimming: 4 bases; junction bases outside the gene matches: 12. Germline CDR1 is ENHRY and CDR2 is SYGVKD. The CDR3 is CAIYSQGAPIYGYTF. In DNA, the CDR3 is TGTGCCATCTACAGTCAGGGGGCCCCCATCTATGGCTACACCTTC.

This rearrangement joins TRBV19 to TRBJ2-5, with D tentatively TRBD1 (6 bases). The CDR3 totals 14 residues. V was cut by 8 bases and J by 2 bases, with 15 bases left in between. Germline V gene data show CDR1 as LNHDA and CDR2 as SQIVND (reference sequence). CDR3 sequence reads: CASSRWGRQETQYF. For the CDR3, the DNA is TGTGCCAGTTCACGGTGGGGGCGTCAAGAGACCCAGTACTTC.

J is TRBJ1-6 and V is TRBV2; a possible D gene is TRBD1 (5 bases). Trimming stripped 2 bases from V and 2 bases from J, with 16 bases between. There are 18 residues in the CDR3. In germline, CDR1 is SNHLY, CDR2 FYNNEI. CDR3 nucleotide sequence: TGTGCCAGCAGTGAATTCGGAGGGGCCTTCGCCTATAATTCACCCCTCCACTTT. Translating gives CASSEFGGAFAYNSPLHF.

This clone was found a few times. This chain links TRBV6-2 or TRBV6-3 with TRBJ2-7; D gene ambiguous. The V end was cut by 2 bases, the J end by 3 bases, with 8 bases between. This CDR3 spans 13 amino acids. CDR1 MNHEY and CDR2 SVGEGT come from the germline V gene. The CDR3 nucleotides read TGTGCCAGCAGTTACGGAGAAGGCTACGAGCAGTACTTC. It yields the protein CASSYGEGYEQYF.

The chain links TRBV30 to TRBJ1-5; D is uncertain. Germline-derived CDR1 and CDR2 are GTSNPN and SVGIG (reference sequence). Trimming left V 1 base short and J 0 bases short, with 4 bases between. This CDR3 has 13 residues. The DNA of the CDR3 is TGTGCCTGGAGTGCTGCTAGCAATCAGCCCCAGCATTTT. This sequence encodes CAWSAASNQPQHF. The full variable domain, with the rest looked up from reference TRBV30 and TRBJ1-5, is SQTIHQWPATLVQPVGSPLSLECTVEGTSNPNLYWYRQAAGRGLQLLFYSVGIGQISSEVPQNLSASRPQDRQFILSSKKLLLSDSGFYLCAWSAASNQPQHFGDGTRLSIL.

The rearrangement links TRBV5-1 to TRBJ1-6; 7 nucleotides agree with TRBD1. Germline-derived CDR1 and CDR2 are SGHRS and YFSETQ. This CDR3 contains 15 residues. The V and J ends lost 2 bases and 8 bases, in that order; junction bases with no gene match: 7. CDR3 DNA sequence: TGCGCCAGCAGCTTAACCGGGACAGTCTATTCACCCCTCCACTTT. It is translated as CASSLTGTVYSPLHF.

The chain is built from TRBV28 and TRBJ1-4; no clear D. The V gene's germline CDR1 is MDHEN and CDR2 SYDVKM. Trimming took off 4 bases at V and 8 bases at J, with 11 bases between the two ends. The CDR3 has 13 residues. CDR3 amino acids: CASSYRVREKLFF. The CDR3 DNA sequence: TGTGCCAGCAGTTACCGGGTCAGAGAAAAACTGTTTTTT.

This clone was found once. This chain uses TRBV15 with TRBJ1-2, with 9 bases fitting TRBD1. The V gene end was trimmed by 3 bases and the J gene end by 8 bases; junction bases not matched to a gene: 13. The CDR3 spans 16 residues. Germline lookup yields CDR1 LNHNV and CDR2 YYDKDF (reference sequence). CDR3 in DNA: TGTGCCACCAGCAGGCCTGATTTGGACAGGGGTGGAGGCTACACCTTC. Protein sequence: CATSRPDLDRGGGYTF. Using reference TRBV15 and TRBJ1-2 for the parts outside the CDR3, the full variable domain is DAMVIQNPRYQVTQFGKPVTLSCSQTLNHNVMYWYQQKSSQAPKLLFHYYDKDFNNEADTPDNFQSRRPNTSFCFLDIRSPGLGDTAMYLCATSRPDLDRGGGYTFGSGTRLTVV.

The V gene is TRBV7-9, the J gene TRBJ2-2; 16 bases map to TRBD2. The CDR3 is 17 residues long. V gave up 7 bases and J gave up 4 bases; unmatched junction bases: 6. Germline V gene sequence: CDR1 SEHNR, CDR2 FQNEAQ (reference sequence). CDR3 residues: CASTGLAGGPSTGELFF. For the CDR3, the DNA is TGTGCCAGCACGGGACTAGCGGGAGGGCCGAGCACCGGGGAGCTGTTTTTT.

The gene calls are TRBV10-2 and TRBJ2-3; 9 bases line up with TRBD2. The V and J ends lost 0 bases and 5 bases, in that order; junction bases with no gene match: 9. Per the germline V gene, CDR1 is WSHSY and CDR2 is SAAADI. The CDR3 spans 17 residues. The CDR3 coding sequence is TGCGCCAGCAGTGAGTCGAGAGGTCTAGCGGGGTTAGATACGCAGTATTTT. Encoded protein: CASSESRGLAGLDTQYF.

The chain carries TRBV7-9 and TRBJ1-5; D gene uncertain. Trimming took 5 bases from V and 0 from J, leaving 5 bases between them. Germline V gene sequence: CDR1 SEHNR, CDR2 FQNEAQ (reference sequence). CDR3 size: 13 residues. CDR3 bases: TGTGCCAGCAGCCGGGGTAGCAATCAGCCCCAGCATTTT. Translation: CASSRGSNQPQHF.

The chain links TRBV5-1 to TRBJ2-5; TRBD2 agrees at 9 bases. The junction had 19 bases not matched to a gene; V was cut back by 4 bases and J by 3 bases. Per germline, CDR1 SGHRS and CDR2 YFSETQ. CDR3 length equals 19 residues. CDR3 protein: CASSPGGSGRPGAEETQYF. The CDR3 nucleotides are TGCGCCAGCAGCCCGGGTGGTAGCGGGAGACCCGGGGCCGAAGAGACCCAGTACTTC.